The 15 T cell receptor beta chains below all came from one sample that was sequenced in a study of CD4 T cells in relation to SARS-CoV-2 and coronaviruses. Sequenced by immunoSEQ multiplex PCR; TCRdb stores in-frame clones only, minus some. The table has some 22,000 clones, roughly 70% seen once. These receptors' antigens are unknown. Unexposed donor CD4+ T cells date from 2011-2018, before the COVID-19 pandemic. CD4+ T cells were isolated from the cells after around eleven days of culture. The specimen was CD4+ T cells from PBMCs, cultured in vitro. The receptors were gathered from a human donor in good health.

This clone has only a few counts. The V and J genes are TRBV12-5 and TRBJ2-2; 8 bases map to TRBD1. Per the germline V gene, CDR1 is LGHNT and CDR2 is FRNRAP. V lost 2 bases to trimming and J lost 5 bases; unmatched junction nucleotides: 4. The CDR3 loop spans 15 amino acids. CDR3 loop: CASGLSRTGTGELFF. The CDR3 DNA follows: TGTGCTAGTGGTTTGTCTAGGACAGGGACCGGGGAGCTGTTTTTT.

The rearrangement uses TRBV4-3 and TRBJ1-2; D is undetermined. The length of the CDR3 is 15 residues. From germline, CDR1 is LGHNA and CDR2 YSLEER. Between the trimmed V and J ends, which lost 0 bases and 2 bases, there was a span of 10 bases. Here the CDR3 reads CASSQDKGRNYGYTF. CDR3 DNA sequence: TGCGCCAGCAGCCAAGATAAAGGCAGGAACTATGGCTACACCTTC.

CDR3 nucleotide sequence: TGTGCCAGCTCATTAGACGGAATATATGGCTACACCTTC. It codes for CASSLDGIYGYTF. The chain joins TRBV12-3 or TRBV12-4 to TRBJ1-2; D uncertain. The CDR3 is 13 residues long. Trimming removed 8 bases from V and 5 bases from J, with 15 bases in between.

The V and J genes are TRBV5-6 and TRBJ2-7, with a tentative D call TRBD2 (6 bases). This CDR3 comprises 12 residues. Germline CDR1 SGHDT, CDR2 YYEEEE. Trimming removed 5 bases at V and 2 bases at J, with 8 bases between. CDR3 DNA sequence: TGTGCCAGCAGGCGGGAAGCCTACGAGCAGTACTTC. The encoded protein is CASRREAYEQYF.

The rearrangement uses TRBV4-3 and TRBJ2-1; D possibly corresponds to TRBD2 (5 bases). The germline V gene has CDR1 LGHNA and CDR2 YSLEER. CDR3 size: 16 residues. Deletions cut 0 bases from V and 0 bases from J, with 9 bases between. The DNA for the CDR3 is TGCGCCAGCAGCCAAGATATAAGCGGCTCCTACAATGAGCAGTTCTTC. Protein sequence: CASSQDISGSYNEQFF.

The genes are TRBV6-1 and TRBJ1-4, with no clear D. Germline V gives CDR1 MNHNS, CDR2 SASEGT. The CDR3 runs 12 residues. V was pared by 3 bases and J by 10 bases, with 9 bases between. The CDR3 sequence is CASSEGLGKLFF. The CDR3 DNA reads TGTGCCAGCAGTGAGGGCCTGGGAAAACTGTTTTTT.

This chain joins TRBV4-1 and TRBJ2-3; 8 bases line up with TRBD2. In germline, CDR1 is MGHRA, CDR2 YSYEKL. Trimming took 6 bases from V and 1 from J; bases not matched to a gene: 18. This CDR3 is 19 amino acids long. The CDR3 loop is CASRHTGGLVVLGTDTQYF. In DNA form, the CDR3 reads TGCGCCAGCAGACACACGGGGGGACTAGTGGTGTTGGGCACAGATACGCAGTATTTT.

This clone was observed a few times. This sequence joins TRBV19 and TRBJ1-6, with a weak D call TRBD1 (6 bases). The germline V and J ends were trimmed by 5 bases and 8 bases, with 13 bases remaining between them. The CDR3 extends over 14 amino acids. The germline V gene has CDR1 LNHDA and CDR2 SQIVND (reference sequence). The CDR3 sequence: CASSLKGGDSPLHF. The CDR3 DNA reads as TGTGCCAGTAGTTTAAAGGGGGGGGATTCACCCCTCCACTTT.

The chain links TRBV10-3 to TRBJ1-3; no clear D gene. Per germline, CDR1 ENHRY and CDR2 SYGVKD. The V and J ends lost 3 bases and 7 bases respectively, with 10 bases between them. The CDR3 extends over 13 amino acids. The CDR3, as DNA: TGTGCCATCAGTGACCGTGAAGCGAACACCATATATTTT. This encodes CAISDREANTIYF.

This clone was seen a handful of times. The gene calls are TRBV3-1 (or the pseudogene TRBV3-2) and TRBJ1-1; D not resolved. Germline V CDR1 and CDR2: LGHDT, YNNKEL (reference sequence). Trimming pared 4 bases from V and 8 bases from J, leaving 11 bases between. The length of the CDR3 is 12 residues. CDR3 sequence reads: CASSRPQREAFF. CDR3 nucleotides: TGTGCCAGCAGCCGACCGCAGAGGGAAGCTTTCTTT.

The V and J genes are TRBV6-6 and TRBJ2-3; tentatively, D is TRBD1 (5 bases). The length of the CDR3 is 15 residues. CDR1 is MNHNY and CDR2 is SVGAGI in the germline V gene (reference sequence). The germline V and J ends were trimmed by 2 bases and 3 bases, with 12 bases remaining between them. CDR3 in amino acids: CASSYDGQGTDTQYF. CDR3 nucleotides: TGTGCCAGCAGTTACGATGGGCAGGGAACAGATACGCAGTATTTT.

The chain links TRBV11-2 to TRBJ2-2; 14 bases map to TRBD2. V was pared by 1 base and J by 5 bases, with 0 bases of the junction left unmatched. The CDR3 runs 16 residues. Per the germline V gene, CDR1 is SGHAT and CDR2 is FQNNGV. CDR3 residues: CASSLGTSGRTGELFF. The CDR3 DNA reads TGTGCCAGCAGCTTAGGGACTAGCGGGAGGACCGGGGAGCTGTTTTTT. Together with reference TRBV11-2 and TRBJ2-2, the CDR3 gives the full variable domain: EAGVAQSPRYKIIEKRQSVAFWCNPISGHATLYWYQQILGQGPKLLIQFQNNGVVDDSQLPKDRFSAERLKGVDSTLKIQPAKLEDSAVYLCASSLGTSGRTGELFFGEGSRLTVL.

The V call is TRBV9, the J call TRBJ1-2; tentatively, D is TRBD1 (5 bases). The CDR3 sequence is 14 residues long. V lost 6 bases to trimming and J lost 3 bases, with 15 bases between them. From germline, CDR1 is SGDLS and CDR2 YYNGEE. DNA of the CDR3: TGTGCCAGCACCACGGGTGGGGCAGACTATGGCTACACCTTC. Amino acids: CASTTGGADYGYTF.

This clone appeared a single time. The gene calls are TRBV19 and TRBJ1-2; D not resolved. CDR3 length: 16 amino acids. The germline gives CDR1 LNHDA, CDR2 SQIVND (reference sequence). Trimming removed 3 bases from V and 5 bases from J, with 19 bases in between. Here the CDR3 DNA reads TGTGCCAGTAGTATGCTGGCAGCGGACGTTTTTTATGGCTACACCTTC. Residues: CASSMLAADVFYGYTF.

This sequence joins TRBV5-1 and TRBJ1-2; maybe TRBD1 (6 bases). Trimming removed 0 bases at V and 4 bases at J, with 13 bases between. The CDR3 is 15 residues long. CDR1 is SGHRS and CDR2 is YFSETQ in the germline V gene. This CDR3 reads CASSLADGGPYGYTF. CDR3 bases: TGCGCCAGCAGCTTGGCCGACGGGGGCCCCTATGGCTACACCTTC.